The 8 T cell receptor beta chains listed next were all sequenced from one sample in a study of T cells after yellow fever vaccination. TCRdb reprocessed the 5' RACE reads with MiXCR, giving one entry per CDR3 protein. The sample yields around 320,000 distinct CDR3 sequences, over 8.5% seen once. The specimen was CD4+ T cells sorted from PBMCs, collected 45 days after the yellow fever booster vaccination. The origin of the receptors is a man between 18 and 29 years old who received the YFV17D yellow fever vaccine.

This clonotype was detected a few times. The V and J genes are TRBV12-3 or TRBV12-4 and TRBJ2-7, with 9 bases identical to TRBD2. The CDR3 covers 13 residues. With 6 bases clipped from V and 7 bases from J, the junction kept 7 bases outside the gene matches. CDR3 DNA sequence: TGTGCCAGCAGACAGGCGGGGGGGCGTGAGCAGTACTTC. This codes for CASRQAGGREQYF.

The genes are TRBV5-6 and TRBJ2-5; D might be TRBD2 (7 bases). There are 14 residues in the CDR3. V was cut by 2 bases and J by 5 bases, with 13 bases left in between. Germline V lookup: CDR1 SGHDT, CDR2 YYEEEE. For the CDR3, the DNA is TGTGCCAGCAGCTTCCTACAGGGAGGGGAGACCCAGTACTTC. Protein sequence: CASSFLQGGETQYF. Full variable domain (outside the CDR3, taken from reference TRBV5-6 and TRBJ2-5): DAGVTQSPTHLIKTRGQQVTLRCSPKSGHDTVSWYQQALGQGPQFIFQYYEEEERQRGNFPDRFSGHQFPNYSSELNVNALLLGDSALYLCASSFLQGGETQYFGPGTRLLVL.

V usage is TRBV29-1 and J usage is TRBJ1-1, with D hard to call. Germline CDR1 reads SQVTM; CDR2 reads ANQGSEA. CDR3 size: 12 residues. Trimming removed 7 bases at V and 6 bases at J, with 15 bases between. The CDR3 DNA is TGCAGCGCCGCAGCGGGAGTGTCTGAAGCTTTCTTT. Translating gives CSAAAGVSEAFF.

The chain joins TRBV7-9 to TRBJ1-2; weak D call: TRBD1 (5 bases). In germline, CDR1 is SEHNR, CDR2 FQNEAQ (reference sequence). This CDR3 spans 14 amino acids. Trimming pared 5 bases from V and 4 bases from J, leaving 14 bases between. The CDR3 spells CASSPWDGRYGYTF. The CDR3 region has the DNA TGTGCCAGCAGCCCGTGGGACGGCCGCTATGGCTACACCTTC. Based on the CDR3 plus reference TRBV7-9 and TRBJ1-2, the full variable domain is DTGVSQNPRHKITKRGQNVTFRCDPISEHNRLYWYRQTLGQGPEFLTYFQNEAQLEKSRLLSDRFSAERPKGSFSTLEIQRTEQGDSAMYLCASSPWDGRYGYTFGSGTRLTVV.

This clonotype was picked up a small number of times. The chain couples TRBV6-6 to TRBJ1-2; 7 bases fit TRBD1. V trimming: 6 bases; J trimming: 3 bases; junction bases outside the gene matches: 7. The length of the CDR3 is 14 residues. In germline, CDR1 is MNHNY, CDR2 SVGAGI (reference sequence). The CDR3: CASRQDRTYYGYTF. The CDR3 DNA follows: TGTGCCAGCAGGCAGGACAGGACTTACTATGGCTACACCTTC.

This clonotype was seen a few times. The chain has TRBV5-1 and TRBJ2-2; D is unclear. Trimming took off 5 bases at V and 5 bases at J, with 7 bases between the two ends. Germline values: CDR1 SGHRS, CDR2 YFSETQ. The CDR3 contains 12 residues. CDR3 sequence reads: CASRVPTGELFF. CDR3 in DNA: TGCGCCAGCAGGGTACCAACCGGGGAGCTGTTTTTT.

The genes are TRBV19 and TRBJ1-5; no clear D. The V and J ends lost 9 bases and 7 bases respectively, with 16 bases between them. This CDR3 contains 13 residues. CDR1 LNHDA and CDR2 SQIVND come from the germline V gene (reference sequence). DNA for the CDR3: TGTGCCAGCGCGGAGGGTGGAAGACAGCCCCAGCATTTT. It is translated as CASAEGGRQPQHF.

The V call is TRBV5-8, the J call TRBJ2-3; 10 nucleotides agree with TRBD1. V shed 1 base, J shed 3 bases, and the junction held 5 bases outside the gene matches. This CDR3 region has 16 residues. Germline CDR1 SGHTS, CDR2 YDEGEE. In DNA form, the CDR3 reads TGTGCCAGCAGCTTGCCGGGGACAGGGGTGACAGATACGCAGTATTTT. It yields the protein CASSLPGTGVTDTQYF.